The clone carrying this T cell receptor beta chain has more than one count but fewer than ten. The antigen remains undetermined. Expressed TCRB transcripts were sequenced because the isolated RNA had all been reverse transcribed beforehand. Generated by immunoSEQ multiplex PCR, the TCRdb table keeps only in-frame clones and is missing some. The repertoire holds 600,000 or so clones, with 9.5% to 15% as singletons. The sample originates from a study of beta chain features in type 1 diabetes. General observations from the study: Diminished insertions and augmented deletions at VDJ junctions characterized type 1 diabetes patients. A possible short-template PCR bias applies equally to patients and controls. Among patients with Type 1 diabetes, TCRB CDR3s were moderately but significantly shorter in every one of the four CD4+ subsets.

The clonotype was recovered from a young man with type 1 diabetes. Input material: naive CD4+ T cells from blood.

The DNA for the CDR3 is TGTGCCAGCAGCTTAGCCTCCGGGACTAGCGGGGAGCAGTACTTC. This translates into CASSLASGTSGEQYF. The chain combines TRBV11-2 with TRBJ2-7, with 12 bases fitting TRBD2. Germline trimming cut 1 base from V and 7 bases from J; bases unmatched to any gene: 5. The CDR3 covers 15 residues. CDR1 is SGHAT and CDR2 is FQNNGV in the germline V gene.